The next 16 T cell receptor beta chains were all read from a single sample in a study of T cells in Graves' hyperthyroidism and ophthalmopathy. Researchers took RNA transcripts and amplified the TCR beta CDR3 regions from them. The HTBI primer set drove a first-round RT-PCR of the TCR CDR3. TCRdb itself ran the multiplex PCR reads through MiXCR, one entry per CDR3 protein. The profile shows 400,000 to 550,000 distinct CDR3 sequences, approximately 14% of them singletons. Sequences were obtained from blood. Receptors originate from a woman younger than 30 with Graves' hyperthyroidism.

This clonotype was detected only a few times. This chain connects TRBV4-1 to TRBJ1-5; D may be TRBD1 (6 bases). The CDR3 has 17 amino acids. V was clipped by 0 bases and J by 3 bases, with 15 bases between them. The V gene's germline CDR1 is MGHRA and CDR2 YSYEKL. The CDR3 sequence is CASSQDLSGHLNQPQHF. CDR3 DNA: TGCGCCAGCAGCCAAGATCTCTCGGGACACCTCAATCAGCCCCAGCATTTT.

This clonotype was counted ten times or more. The chain links TRBV27 to TRBJ1-5; D may be TRBD1 (6 bases). The V end was cut by 10 bases, the J end by 5 bases, with 21 bases between. Germline values: CDR1 MNHEY, CDR2 SMNVEV (reference sequence). This CDR3 region has 15 residues. The CDR3 region has the DNA TGTGCCACCGGACAGAGCGCAATCCTGGATCAGCCCCAGCATTTT. Translated: CATGQSAILDQPQHF.

This clonotype has at least ten counts. One junction end disagrees with the germline gene, perhaps due to a read error. The chain carries TRBV7-3 and TRBJ1-2; weak D call: TRBD1 (5 bases). CDR1 and CDR2 (germline): SGHTA, FQGTGA. The CDR3 has 15 residues. In DNA, the CDR3 is TGTGCCGGCAGCTTAGAGGCAGGGCGGAACTATGGCTACACCTTC. As protein: CAGSLEAGRNYGYTF.

This clonotype was counted between two and nine times. The chain carries TRBV11-2 and TRBJ2-3; 7 nucleotides agree with TRBD2. Germline CDR1 and CDR2: SGHAT and FQNNGV. The J segment lost 4 bases and the V segment lost 5 bases, leaving 15 bases of the junction unmatched. The CDR3 is 17 residues long. The CDR3 protein is CASSLNRGVRGADTQYF. Written as DNA, the CDR3 is TGTGCCAGCAGCCTAAACCGGGGGGTCCGGGGCGCAGATACGCAGTATTTT.

This clonotype was counted between two and nine times. The rearrangement links TRBV12-3 or TRBV12-4 to TRBJ2-3, with 7 bases that match TRBD1. This CDR3 region has 17 residues. Germline trimming cut 3 bases from V and 0 bases from J; bases unmatched to any gene: 9. The CDR3 is CASSLGDRPASTDTQYF. CDR3 bases: TGTGCCAGCAGTTTGGGGGACAGACCTGCTAGCACAGATACGCAGTATTTT.

In its sample, this clonotype was seen many times. The chain couples TRBV10-3 to TRBJ1-1; possibly TRBD1 for D (6 bases). This CDR3 comprises 17 residues. Germline V CDR1 and CDR2: ENHRY, SYGVKD. Trimming pared 4 bases from V and 1 base from J, leaving 19 bases between. This CDR3 reads CAISVGTFGLPNTEAFF. CDR3 sequence (DNA): TGTGCCATCAGTGTGGGGACATTCGGACTGCCGAACACTGAAGCTTTCTTT.

This clonotype showed up just a few times. J is TRBJ2-1 and V is TRBV11-3, with 10 bases matching TRBD2. CDR3 length: 18 amino acids. Germline V gene sequence: CDR1 SGHNT, CDR2 YENEEA. Losses at the gene ends were 5 bases for V and 6 bases for J; bases not matched to a gene: 16. The chain's CDR3 is CASSPPIAGGPTTNEQFF. For the CDR3, the DNA is TGTGCCAGCAGCCCACCCATAGCGGGAGGACCGACAACCAATGAGCAGTTCTTC.

This clonotype came up many times. The chain joins TRBV27 to TRBJ1-1; D perhaps matches TRBD1 (6 bases). V shed 6 bases and J shed 5 bases, with 16 bases lying between them. The CDR3 is made up of 14 amino acids. Germline CDR1 and CDR2: MNHEY and SMNVEV (reference sequence). The CDR3 protein is CASRDGGGRTEAFF. Here the CDR3 DNA reads TGTGCCAGCAGAGACGGCGGGGGGCGTACTGAAGCTTTCTTT.

This clonotype occurred many times. The CDR3 region is CASSQGIGVTGQPQHF. In DNA, the CDR3 is TGTGCCAGCAGCCAAGGCATAGGGGTAACCGGGCAGCCCCAGCATTTT. The V gene is TRBV3-1, the J gene TRBJ1-5; the D gene is possibly TRBD1 (5 bases). V was cut by 1 base and J by 7 bases, with 17 bases left in between. Germline values: CDR1 LGHDT, CDR2 YNNKEL (reference sequence). There are 16 residues in the CDR3.

This clonotype was counted at least ten times. This chain joins TRBV19 and TRBJ2-2; 14 bases are a match to TRBD2. The CDR3 runs 16 residues. The ends lost 7 bases at V and 3 bases at J; junction bases unmatched: 4. Germline V gene sequence: CDR1 LNHDA, CDR2 SQIVND (reference sequence). The CDR3 DNA sequence: TGTGCCAGTACCCGGGGACTAGCGGGAGACACCGGGGAGCTGTTTTTT. As protein: CASTRGLAGDTGELFF.

Ten or more counts support this clonotype. The gene calls are TRBV20-1 and TRBJ2-2; TRBD1 agrees at 11 bases. The CDR3 runs to 14 residues. Trimming took 3 bases from V and 6 from J; bases not matched to a gene: 3. The V gene's germline CDR1 is DFQATT and CDR2 SNEGSKA (reference sequence). The CDR3 sequence is CSASRTGGSGELFF. CDR3 DNA: TGCAGTGCTAGCCGGACAGGGGGCTCCGGGGAGCTGTTTTTT.

At least ten counts were recorded for this clonotype. The chain is built from TRBV7-9 and TRBJ2-3, with 16 bases identical to TRBD2. Germline V gene lookup returns CDR1 SEHNR and CDR2 FQNEAQ (reference sequence). This CDR3 has 19 residues. V was pared by 1 base and J by 3 bases, with 7 bases of the junction left unmatched. This CDR3 is CASSLGAGLAGGPTDTQYF. CDR3 coding DNA: TGTGCCAGCAGCTTAGGAGCGGGACTAGCGGGAGGGCCTACAGATACGCAGTATTTT.

This chain links TRBV19 with TRBJ2-7, with no clear D. Trimming stripped 4 bases from V and 2 bases from J, with 9 bases between. Germline CDR1 LNHDA, CDR2 SQIVND (reference sequence). CDR3 length equals 13 residues. The CDR3 region has the DNA TGTGCCAGTAGTACGGACGGAACCTACGAGCAGTACTTC. Its translation: CASSTDGTYEQYF. Looking up the rest from reference TRBV19 and TRBJ2-7 gives the full variable domain: DGGITQSPKYLFRKEGQNVTLSCEQNLNHDAMYWYRQDPGQGLRLIYYSQIVNDFQKGDIAEGYSVSREKKESFPLTVTSAQKNPTAFYLCASSTDGTYEQYFGPGTRLTVT.

This clonotype appeared many times. The rearrangement joins TRBV2 to TRBJ1-1, with 12 bases aligning to TRBD1. The CDR3 covers 15 residues. From germline, CDR1 is SNHLY and CDR2 FYNNEI. The V and J ends lost 6 bases and 0 bases, in that order; junction bases with no gene match: 2. The CDR3 here is CASSGTGGLNTEAFF. CDR3 nucleotides: TGTGCCAGCAGCGGGACAGGGGGCTTGAACACTGAAGCTTTCTTT.

This clonotype was found many times. This chain's CDR3 is CASSPVGPGETQYF. The DNA for the CDR3 is TGTGCCAGCAGCCCGGTGGGGCCCGGCGAGACCCAGTACTTC. This chain uses TRBV7-9 with TRBJ2-5; D is possibly TRBD1 (5 bases). The V and J ends lost 5 bases and 5 bases respectively, with 15 bases between them. The CDR3 loop spans 14 amino acids. The V gene's germline CDR1 is SEHNR and CDR2 FQNEAQ (reference sequence).

This clonotype was observed at least ten times. The rearrangement uses TRBV3-1 and TRBJ1-6, with 8 bases that match TRBD1. The CDR3 loop spans 17 amino acids. The ends lost 3 bases at V and 2 bases at J; junction bases unmatched: 6. Germline CDR1 is LGHDT and CDR2 is YNNKEL (reference sequence). The CDR3 DNA is TGTGCCAGCAGCCAGGCTCGGGACAGGCCCTATAATTCACCCCTCCACTTT. Its protein product is CASSQARDRPYNSPLHF.